These 3 T cell receptor beta chains came from one sample sequenced in a study of blood T cell repertoires in COVID-19. The method was immunoSEQ multiplex PCR; TCRdb's version includes in-frame clones alone and lacks a portion of them. Among around 400,000 clones listed, about 88% were seen once. The sequenced sample was PBMCs or T cells enriched from blood (not recorded which). These receptors were obtained from a woman younger than 35 who had been exposed to COVID-19.

This clone occurred once. The chain combines TRBV27 with TRBJ2-2; a weak D match, TRBD2 (7 bases). The germline V gene encodes CDR1 MNHEY and CDR2 SMNVEV (reference sequence). The V gene lost 1 base and the J gene lost 4 bases, with 10 bases spanning the gap. The CDR3 covers 15 residues. The CDR3 protein is CASSLWGGRTGELFF. CDR3 DNA: TGTGCCAGCAGTTTATGGGGGGGCCGCACCGGGGAGCTGTTTTTT.

The chain links TRBV7-2 to TRBJ1-1; possible D gene TRBD1, 5 bases. V was shortened by 1 base and J by 10 bases, with 7 bases between the two germline ends. Germline CDR1 reads SGHTA; CDR2 reads FQGNSA. This CDR3 is built from 11 residues. CDR3 amino acids: CASSLGGVAFF. CDR3 DNA sequence: TGTGCCAGCAGCTTAGGGGGGGTAGCTTTCTTT.

The rearrangement links TRBV18 to TRBJ1-5; TRBD1 matches 8 bases. V lost 4 bases, J lost 6 bases, and 8 bases stayed unmatched. The CDR3 loop spans 15 amino acids. CDR1 is KGHSH, CDR2 LQKENI, per germline. The CDR3 loop reads CASSLLTGAGQPQHF. In DNA form, the CDR3 reads TGTGCCAGCTCACTACTGACAGGGGCCGGTCAGCCCCAGCATTTT.